One T cell receptor (beta chain) is described in this entry. The ends lost 5 bases at V and 6 bases at J; junction bases unmatched: 19. The CDR3 totals 18 residues. The germline CDR1 and CDR2 sequences are SEHNR and FQNEAQ (reference sequence). The record originates from a study of blood T cell repertoires in COVID-19. Study as a whole: Sources were T cells, B-cell-depleted T cells, or PBMCs; the material itself was cDNA or gDNA.

Allocation to cohorts depended on clinical history reported by the participants. Original methodology: Estimates of nucleated cell counts were drawn from the amplification of reference gene primers. TCRdb's copy holds only in-frame clones and misses some; the assay was immunoSEQ multiplex PCR. Clone size and V and J calls were adopted from that table, with D and trimming inferred from the DNA. The sample has around 270,000 clones, 75% to 90% seen once; the top ten hold 3.5% to 5.5%. The chain employs TRBV7-9 and TRBJ2-7, with 10 bases matching TRBD1. This TCR came from a woman aged 30 to 39 who had recovered from COVID-19. Material for sequencing was PBMCs or T cells enriched from blood (not recorded which). The CDR3, as DNA: TGTGCCAGCAGCCCCTATTGGAGTTCCCGGGACAGGGGCACCGAGCAGTACTTC. Encoded protein: CASSPYWSSRDRGTEQYF.